This TCR beta chain was obtained from a study of blood T cell repertoires in COVID-19. V gave up 4 bases and J gave up 9 bases; unmatched junction bases: 11. This CDR3 comprises 15 residues. Germline V gene sequence: CDR1 LGHDT, CDR2 YNNKEL (reference sequence). Sequencing used immunoSEQ multiplex PCR; TCRdb keeps in-frame clones, though not all of them. Of nearly 350,000 clones listed, 91% are singletons. The sample consisted of peripheral blood. The TCR originated in a young woman who had recovered from COVID-19. V usage is TRBV3-1 (or the pseudogene TRBV3-2) and J usage is TRBJ2-1; 8 nucleotides match TRBD2. The CDR3 region has the DNA TGTGCCAGCAGCCCCTTAGCGGGAAGCCGGCGTGAGCAGTTCTTC. This translates into CASSPLAGSRREQFF.